These 7 T cell receptor beta chains originate from one sample sequenced in a study of blood T cells in healthy people across ages. It was with a sample-barcoded 5' primer and a J-beta primer mix that a second PCR of roughly 7 to 12 cycles was run. MiXCR, run by TCRdb on the 5' RACE reads, gives a single entry per CDR3 protein. The repertoire holds roughly 1.4 million distinct CDR3 sequences, with approximately 59% as singletons. The source material was blood. These receptors came from a man aged 18 to 30 in good health.

The rearrangement joins TRBV14 to TRBJ2-7; 7 bases align to TRBD2. Trimming cost V 4 bases and J 7 bases; bases outside gene matches: 13. Germline V gene lookup returns CDR1 SGHDN and CDR2 FVKESK. The CDR3 totals 15 residues. CDR3 sequence: CASSRLAGRGNEQYF. In DNA form, the CDR3 reads TGTGCCAGCAGCCGACTAGCCGGACGTGGCAATGAGCAGTACTTC.

V gene TRBV14 combines with J gene TRBJ2-1, with D possibly being TRBD2 (6 bases). The CDR3 covers 16 residues. From germline, CDR1 is SGHDN and CDR2 FVKESK. V lost 5 bases, J lost 5 bases, and 19 bases lay in between. In nucleotides, the CDR3 is TGTGCCAGCAGCTTTCGACTAGTTAGGAACCACAATGAGCAGTTCTTC. Its translation is CASSFRLVRNHNEQFF.

This clonotype was detected only a few times. The chain links TRBV27 to TRBJ1-2; TRBD1 matches at 9 bases. Per germline, CDR1 MNHEY and CDR2 SMNVEV (reference sequence). The CDR3 spans 13 residues. The ends lost 8 bases at V and 7 bases at J; junction bases unmatched: 8. The CDR3 is CASQAGTGLGYTF. As DNA, the CDR3 is TGTGCCAGCCAGGCGGGGACAGGGCTTGGCTACACCTTC.

V and J are TRBV6-5 and TRBJ1-2; D is ambiguous. The CDR3 runs to 12 residues. Trimming removed 7 bases at V and 8 bases at J, with 14 bases between. Germline CDR1 and CDR2: MNHEY and SVGAGI. CDR3 nucleotide sequence: TGTGCCAGCATCTCACCGTCGGGGGGCTACACCTTC. It encodes CASISPSGGYTF.

The chain couples TRBV20-1 to TRBJ2-7; D gene unclear. There are 12 residues in the CDR3. Trimming left V 0 bases short and J 7 bases short, with 10 bases between. Germline V CDR1 and CDR2: DFQATT, SNEGSKA (reference sequence). The CDR3 sequence is CSARDKSREQYF. The CDR3 DNA reads TGCAGTGCTAGAGATAAATCGAGGGAGCAGTACTTC.

This clonotype was seen only a few times. The chain links TRBV9 to TRBJ2-5, with 9 bases that match TRBD2. TRBJ2-7 matches the DNA end more closely, so the J call is doubtful. CDR1 and CDR2 (germline): SGDLS, YYNGEE. The CDR3 runs 14 residues. CDR3: CASSVSGSKYEQYF. The CDR3 nucleotides are TGTGCCAGCAGCGTTAGCGGGAGTAAGTACGAGCAGTACTTC.

The rearrangement links TRBV7-2 to TRBJ2-5; no clear D gene. The CDR3 is 13 amino acids. V lost 5 bases to trimming and J lost 7 bases, with 14 bases between them. Germline CDR1 is SGHTA and CDR2 is FQGNSA. CDR3 loop: CASSQGSLGTQYF. CDR3 DNA sequence: TGTGCCAGCAGCCAAGGGTCTCTGGGGACCCAGTACTTC. The variable domain in full, with the rest retrieved from reference TRBV7-2 and TRBJ2-5, is GAGVSQSPSNKVTEKGKDVELRCDPISGHTALYWYRQSLGQGLEFLIYFQGNSAPDKSGLPSDRFSAERTGGSVSTLTIQRTQQEDSAVYLCASSQGSLGTQYFGPGTRLLVL.